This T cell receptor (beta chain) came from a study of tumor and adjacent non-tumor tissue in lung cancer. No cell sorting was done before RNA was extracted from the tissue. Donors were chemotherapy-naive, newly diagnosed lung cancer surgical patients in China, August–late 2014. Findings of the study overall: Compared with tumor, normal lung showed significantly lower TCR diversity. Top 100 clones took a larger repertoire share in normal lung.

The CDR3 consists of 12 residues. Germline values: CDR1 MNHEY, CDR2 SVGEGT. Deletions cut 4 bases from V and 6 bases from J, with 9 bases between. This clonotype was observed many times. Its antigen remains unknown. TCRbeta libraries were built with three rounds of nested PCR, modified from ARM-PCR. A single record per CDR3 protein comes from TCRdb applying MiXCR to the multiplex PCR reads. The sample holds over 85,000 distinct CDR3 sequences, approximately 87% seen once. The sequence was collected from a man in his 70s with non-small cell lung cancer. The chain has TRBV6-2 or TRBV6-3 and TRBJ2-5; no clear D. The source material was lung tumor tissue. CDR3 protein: CASSSQLKTQYF. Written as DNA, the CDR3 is TGTGCCAGCAGTTCCCAACTTAAGACCCAGTACTTC.